This T cell receptor (beta chain) stems from a study of tumor-infiltrating lymphocytes in oesophageal squamous cell carcinoma. A single record per CDR3 protein comes from TCRdb applying MiXCR to the PCR reads. The table records some 7,100 distinct CDR3 sequences, 15% to 19% of them present only once. Trimming took off 0 bases at V and 9 bases at J, with 9 bases between the two ends. Looked up from germline, CDR1 is SGHAT and CDR2 is FQNNGV. The CDR3 loop spans 13 amino acids. This clonotype has at least ten counts. The genes are TRBV11-2 and TRBJ2-1, with D hard to call. The receptor comes from a male donor with esophageal squamous cell carcinoma. Sequencing input: blood. In DNA, the CDR3 is TGTGCCAGCAGCTTAGAGCTAAACGGTGAGCAGTTCTTC. Protein product: CASSLELNGEQFF.